What follows are 2 T cell receptor beta chains derived from one specimen sequenced in a study of response to subunit inactivated influenza vaccine. TCRdb passed the RT-PCR reads through MiXCR, listing each CDR3 protein once. The sample consists of approximately 480,000 distinct CDR3 sequences, approximately 11% of them appearing once. Sample: PBMCs from blood, taken roughly 47 days after vaccination. The receptor set was obtained from a man aged 45-65 years who received an inactivated influenza vaccine.

There are many counts of this clonotype. The genes are TRBV20-1 and TRBJ2-7; perhaps TRBD2 as D (6 bases). CDR1 is DFQATT, CDR2 SNEGSKA, per germline (reference sequence). Between the trimmed V and J ends, which lost 3 bases and 5 bases, there was a span of 14 bases. The CDR3 has 13 amino acids. For the CDR3, the DNA is TGCAGTGCTAGCAGCGGAGCGGGCCACGAGCAGTACTTC. Translating it yields CSASSGAGHEQYF.

Only a few counts were recorded for this clonotype. This sequence joins TRBV12-3 or TRBV12-4 and TRBJ1-2; TRBD1 agrees at 8 bases. The CDR3 totals 13 residues. The V gene end was trimmed by 6 bases and the J gene end by 6 bases; junction bases not matched to a gene: 6. The CDR3 loop is CASSRQGFNGYTF. In DNA form, the CDR3 reads TGTGCCAGCAGCCGACAGGGGTTCAATGGCTACACCTTC.